The present entry profiles one TCR beta chain with its context. This entry is derived from a study of blood T cell repertoires in COVID-19. After removal of 4 bases from V and 1 base from J, the junction contained 3 bases not matched to a gene. This CDR3 region has 15 residues. CDR1 and CDR2 from the germline V gene are MNHEY and SVGAGI. As processed by the authors: Estimates of nucleated cell counts were drawn from the amplification of reference gene primers. Clones were sequenced by immunoSEQ multiplex PCR, and TCRdb holds only the in-frame ones, with some missing. The V and J calls and clone size are taken from that table; D and trimming were inferred from the DNA. The table lists 35,000 to 50,000 clones, about 80% of them singletons.

Sequencing was performed on peripheral blood. The source of this sequence is a human donor with acute or convalescent COVID-19. The donor label of this sample is uncertain. The chain joins TRBV6-5 to TRBJ1-1, with 10 bases identical to TRBD1. The CDR3 loop reads CASSWGQGWNTEAFF. In nucleotides, the CDR3 is TGTGCCAGCAGTTGGGGACAGGGGTGGAACACTGAAGCTTTCTTT.